These 10 T cell receptor beta chains were all obtained from the same sample, sequenced in a study of T cells after yellow fever vaccination. Using its own MiXCR run on the 5' RACE reads, TCRdb lists one record per CDR3 protein. The sample lists about 510,000 distinct CDR3 sequences; 21% were seen once. Sequenced material: PBMCs, taken roughly 20 days after the first yellow fever vaccination. The receptors originated from a young man who received the YFV17D yellow fever vaccine.

This clonotype was observed a handful of times. This chain uses TRBV19 with TRBJ2-5; 10 positions agree with TRBD1. Germline V gene lookup returns CDR1 LNHDA and CDR2 SQIVND (reference sequence). V trimming: 9 bases; J trimming: 4 bases; junction bases outside the gene matches: 14. The CDR3 spans 16 residues. CDR3: CASRAQDRGVRETQYF. The CDR3 DNA follows: TGTGCCAGCAGAGCGCAGGACAGGGGGGTTCGAGAGACCCAGTACTTC.

This chain joins TRBV3-1 and TRBJ2-2; 9 positions agree with TRBD2. V lost 6 bases and J lost 1; bases outside the gene matches: 12. The CDR3 contains 18 residues. CDR1 and CDR2 (germline): LGHDT, YNNKEL (reference sequence). This CDR3 reads CASRALRASGVNTGELFF. The CDR3 nucleotides are TGTGCCAGCAGGGCCCTGCGGGCTAGCGGGGTGAACACCGGGGAGCTGTTTTTT.

The chain links TRBV20-1 to TRBJ1-1; D gene ambiguous. The CDR3 extends over 11 amino acids. Per the germline V gene, CDR1 is DFQATT and CDR2 is SNEGSKA (reference sequence). V lost 7 bases and J 1 base, leaving 7 bases between the germline ends. CDR3 nucleotides: TGCAGTGTTCCGACGAACACTGAAGCTTTCTTT. It specifies CSVPTNTEAFF.

This clonotype was recorded a few times. The chain links TRBV29-1 to TRBJ1-1; D ambiguous. CDR3 length equals 14 residues. Germline assignment: CDR1 SQVTM and CDR2 ANQGSEA. Trimming pared 4 bases from V and 4 bases from J, leaving 16 bases between. The CDR3 DNA reads TGCAGCGTTGCCCGGGCAATGGGTCCCACTGAAGCTTTCTTT. This sequence encodes CSVARAMGPTEAFF.

V gene TRBV6-5 combines with J gene TRBJ2-6; weak D call: TRBD1 (6 bases). Germline values: CDR1 MNHEY, CDR2 SVGAGI. Trimming shortened V by 4 bases and J by 0 bases, and 16 bases separated the two germline ends. The CDR3 is made up of 18 amino acids. The CDR3 spells CASSFEQGIPSGANVLTF. The CDR3 nucleotides read TGTGCCAGCAGTTTCGAACAGGGAATCCCCTCTGGGGCCAACGTCCTGACTTTC.

The chain employs TRBV7-3 and TRBJ2-2; 9 positions match TRBD2. CDR3 length: 13 residues. Losses at the gene ends were 5 bases for V and 8 bases for J; bases not matched to a gene: 3. The germline V gene has CDR1 SGHTA and CDR2 FQGTGA. CDR3 DNA sequence: TGTGCCAGCAGCCGGACTAGCGTTGGGGAGCTGTTTTTT. Its protein is CASSRTSVGELFF. Drawing the rest from reference TRBV7-3 and TRBJ2-2, the complete variable domain is GAGVSQTPSNKVTEKGKYVELRCDPISGHTALYWYRQSLGQGPEFLIYFQGTGAADDSGLPNDRFFAVRPEGSVSTLKIQRTERGDSAVYLCASSRTSVGELFFGEGSRLTVL.

This clonotype was detected only a few times. The J gene is TRBJ1-6, the V gene TRBV5-1; TRBD1 agrees at 8 bases. With V trimmed by 3 bases and J by 9 bases, 11 bases remained unmatched. This CDR3 is built from 16 residues. Germline V CDR1 and CDR2: SGHRS, YFSETQ. Here the CDR3 DNA reads TGCGCCAGCAGCTCTGGGCAGGGGGCCGCCGGTTCACCCCTCCACTTT. Its translation: CASSSGQGAAGSPLHF.

V and J are TRBV6-1 and TRBJ1-6, with D perhaps TRBD1 (6 bases). The CDR3 runs to 16 residues. Germline-derived CDR1 and CDR2 are MNHNS and SASEGT. Trimming cost V 9 bases and J 7 bases, with 22 bases left between them. CDR3 coding DNA: TGTGCCAGGCCGACAGGTATCGTAGGGATGAATTCACCCCTCCACTTT. Translation gives CARPTGIVGMNSPLHF.

V is TRBV12-3 or TRBV12-4 and J is TRBJ1-2; D is ambiguous. V was pared by 6 bases and J by 3 bases, with 11 bases between. The length of the CDR3 is 13 residues. The CDR3 reads CASRDWEDYGYTF. CDR3 in DNA: TGTGCCAGCAGGGATTGGGAAGACTATGGCTACACCTTC.

This chain links TRBV7-6 with TRBJ2-2; D may be TRBD1 (6 bases). The germline V gene has CDR1 SGHVS and CDR2 FNYEAQ. CDR3 length: 18 amino acids. V was shortened by 1 base and J by 2 bases, with 17 bases between the two germline ends. The CDR3 protein is CASSLEWVGQINTGELFF. CDR3 in DNA: TGTGCCAGCAGCTTAGAGTGGGTTGGACAGATTAACACCGGGGAGCTGTTTTTT.